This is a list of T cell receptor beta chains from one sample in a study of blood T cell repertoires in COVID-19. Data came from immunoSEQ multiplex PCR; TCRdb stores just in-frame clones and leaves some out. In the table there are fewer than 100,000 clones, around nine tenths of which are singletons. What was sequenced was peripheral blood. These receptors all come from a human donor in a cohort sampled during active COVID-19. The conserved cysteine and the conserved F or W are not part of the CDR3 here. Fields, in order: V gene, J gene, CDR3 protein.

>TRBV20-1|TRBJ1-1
SASKTGGLNTEAF
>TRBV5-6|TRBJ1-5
ASSLGQRNQPQH
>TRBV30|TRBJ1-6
AWSRNRPGYSPLH
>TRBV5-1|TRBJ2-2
ASSLRVISGTGELF
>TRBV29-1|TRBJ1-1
SVEYRRGDTEAF
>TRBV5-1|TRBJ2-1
ASSLVGGPGNEQF
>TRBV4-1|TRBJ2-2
ASSQGGMGTGELF
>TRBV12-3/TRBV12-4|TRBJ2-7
ASRDFGDYEQY
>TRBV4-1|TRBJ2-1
ASSQNSGVFYNEQF
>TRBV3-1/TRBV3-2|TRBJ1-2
ASSQGRRGAAGYT
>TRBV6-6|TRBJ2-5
ASSYLYGLGETQY
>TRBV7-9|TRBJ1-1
ASSLVRRLNTEAF
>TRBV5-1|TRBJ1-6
ASSLALEFGSPLH
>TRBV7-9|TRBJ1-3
ASSLGGTLPGNTIY
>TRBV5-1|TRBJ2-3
ASKTSGSTDTQY
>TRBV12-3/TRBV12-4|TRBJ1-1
ASSFYTEAF
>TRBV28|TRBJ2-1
ASSLYLPTSGRAQIQFEQF
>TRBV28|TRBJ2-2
ASRGQGARTGELF
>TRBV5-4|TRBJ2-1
ASSLDGQGGYNEQF
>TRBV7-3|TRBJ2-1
ASSSGVGSYNEQF
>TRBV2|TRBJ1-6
ASKDRGFTNSPLH
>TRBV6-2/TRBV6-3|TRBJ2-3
ASSLSGSLDTQY
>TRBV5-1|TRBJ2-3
ASSVLAGITDTQY
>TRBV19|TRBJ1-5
ASGTTGYWQPQH
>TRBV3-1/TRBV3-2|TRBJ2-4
ASSQAGGIAKNIQY
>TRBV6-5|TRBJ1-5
ASSTDSLQPQH
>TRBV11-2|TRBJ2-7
ASSSTAGGRYEQY
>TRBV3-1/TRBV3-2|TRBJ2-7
ASSQWREGGEQY
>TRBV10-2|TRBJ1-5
ASSEGGRDQPQH
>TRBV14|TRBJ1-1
ASSLTGGRNTEAF
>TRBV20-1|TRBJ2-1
SARDFPGQF
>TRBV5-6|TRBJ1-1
ASSFGQGATWAF
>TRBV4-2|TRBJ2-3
ASSRLAGSLDTQY
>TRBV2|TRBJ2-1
ASSDGSGRAQF
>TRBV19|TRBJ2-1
ASSPSSGGAGSEQF
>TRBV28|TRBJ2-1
ASSLTGGGDEQF
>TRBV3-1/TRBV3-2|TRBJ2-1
ASSPRASGTSGSSYNEQF
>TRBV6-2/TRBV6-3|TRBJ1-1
ASSGDRATEAF
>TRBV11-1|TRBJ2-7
ASSPPGGKTYEQY
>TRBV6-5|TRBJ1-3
ASSYLGADTIY
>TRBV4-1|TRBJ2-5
ASSPRTGLETQY
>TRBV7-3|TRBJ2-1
ASSHLALQGQDEQF
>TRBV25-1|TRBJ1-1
ASSESRGTAEAF
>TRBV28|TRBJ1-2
ASSPNFQNGYT
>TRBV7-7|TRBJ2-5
ASSPTGRGGSETQY
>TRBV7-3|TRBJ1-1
ASSLGHQNTEAF
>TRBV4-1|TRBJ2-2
ASSQARVPNTGELF
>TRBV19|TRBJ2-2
ASSIDPAGGRGPGELF